Below, 15 T cell receptor beta chains from the same sample are listed, as sequenced in a study of blood T cells in healthy people across ages. The authors ran a second PCR of 7 to 11 cycles using a sample-barcoded 5' primer and a J-beta primer mix. From the 5' RACE reads, TCRdb called clonotypes with MiXCR, one entry per CDR3 protein. The table includes about 930,000 distinct CDR3 sequences, about 28% detected once. These sequences were also reported in another study, on T cells of mothers and their children.

Sequencing was performed on blood. Receptor source: a woman between 40 and 55 years old in good health.

The table lists this clonotype with many counts. This sequence joins TRBV7-6 and TRBJ1-4, with a tentative D call TRBD1 (5 bases). This CDR3 is 15 amino acids long. Germline V gene data show CDR1 as SGHVS and CDR2 as FNYEAQ. V dropped 5 bases and J dropped 3 bases, with 13 bases sitting between them. DNA of the CDR3: TGTGCCAGCAGCAACCGCAGGGCTCCTAATGAAAAACTGTTTTTT. It encodes CASSNRRAPNEKLFF.

This clonotype was detected only a few times. The chain has TRBV20-1 and TRBJ1-1; D is unresolved. The CDR3 is 13 amino acids. CDR1 DFQATT and CDR2 SNEGSKA come from the germline V gene (reference sequence). Trimming stripped 2 bases from V and 3 bases from J, with 10 bases between. The CDR3 nucleotides are TGCAGTGCTAGAACGGGTATCTACACTGAAGCTTTCTTT. Its translation: CSARTGIYTEAFF.

As regards this clonotype: The junction differs from germline at one of its ends, possibly a read error. The chain combines TRBV5-1 with TRBJ2-5; D possibly corresponds to TRBD1 (7 bases). The CDR3 is made up of 13 amino acids. CDR1 and CDR2 from the germline V gene are SGHRS and YFSETQ. For the CDR3, the DNA is TGCGCCAGCAGCCAAGGGGGCCGGGAGACCCAGCACTTC. Its protein is CASSQGGRETQHF.

Comments on this clonotype: This may be a read error: a much more frequent sequence differs by one nucleotide. V and J are TRBV20-1 and TRBJ2-1; the D is unclear. CDR3 length: 12 amino acids. The V gene's germline CDR1 is DFQATT and CDR2 SNEGSKA (reference sequence). DNA of the CDR3: TGCAGTGCTAGCCATCTGCTCGATGAGCAGTGCTTC. The encoded protein is CSASHLLDEQCF.

The chain uses TRBV7-9 and TRBJ1-2; D is undetermined. CDR1 and CDR2 (germline): SEHNR, FQNEAQ (reference sequence). V was cut by 1 base and J by 2 bases, with 11 bases left in between. CDR3 length equals 15 residues. The CDR3 coding sequence is TGTGCCAGCAGCTTAGGTTGGCAGCCCAACTATGGCTACACCTTC. Amino acid sequence: CASSLGWQPNYGYTF.

Written as DNA, the CDR3 is TGCGCCAGCAGCGCCGAGGGGAGGGGGCGCGGCACAGATACGCAGTATTTT. This sequence encodes CASSAEGRGRGTDTQYF. The genes are TRBV5-1 and TRBJ2-3; D is tentatively TRBD1 or TRBD2 (7 bases each). Per germline, CDR1 SGHRS and CDR2 YFSETQ. With 4 bases removed from V and 1 base from J, the gap between germline ends came to 19 bases. The CDR3 contains 17 residues.

This clonotype was counted between two and nine times. Possible read error: a much larger clone is one base away. The J gene is TRBJ2-3, the V gene TRBV12-3 or TRBV12-4; 9 bases line up with TRBD1. The CDR3 runs 15 residues. CDR3 in DNA: TGTGCCAGCAGTTACAGGGGGCGCGACACAGATACGCGGTATTTT. Protein: CASSYRGRDTDTRYF.

The V and J genes are TRBV4-2 and TRBJ2-7; possibly TRBD1 or TRBD2 for D (6 bases each). The germline V gene encodes CDR1 LGHNA and CDR2 YNFKEQ. The CDR3 sequence is 15 residues long. The V gene lost 5 bases and the J gene lost 3 bases, with 17 bases spanning the gap. This CDR3 reads CASSFSGGSFYEQYF. The DNA for the CDR3 is TGTGCCAGCAGCTTCTCCGGGGGCAGCTTCTACGAGCAGTACTTC.

This clonotype was counted at least ten times. Its ends do not fully match the called genes, so a read error is possible. V usage is TRBV28 and J usage is TRBJ1-2; D perhaps matches TRBD1 (6 bases). The germline gives CDR1 MDHEN, CDR2 SYDVKM. The CDR3 has 12 residues. Written as DNA, the CDR3 is TGCGCCAGCAGCTTACAGGGTTATGGCTACACCTTC. It translates to CASSLQGYGYTF.

CDR3 sequence reads: CATSDYTSGGLKSSSYNEQFF. CDR3 DNA: TGTGCCACCAGTGATTATACTAGCGGGGGCCTTAAATCGAGCTCCTACAATGAGCAGTTCTTC. The chain employs TRBV24-1 and TRBJ2-1; TRBD2 matches at 11 bases. The CDR3 has 21 amino acids. Germline V CDR1 and CDR2: KGHDR, SFDVKD. J gave up 0 bases and V 2 bases, and 14 bases lay outside the gene matches.

V gene TRBV21-1 combines with J gene TRBJ2-1; no DNA check was done on the table's D call, TRBD1. TRBV21-1 is designated a pseudogene. The CDR3 is 17 amino acids. CDR3 region: CASSKALETGAFLEQFF. In DNA, the CDR3 is TGTGCCAGCAGCAAAGCGCTGGAGACAGGGGCGTTCCTTGAGCAGTTCTTC.

The chain is built from TRBV28 and TRBJ2-3, with TRBD2 matching over 7 bases. After removal of 7 bases from V and 6 bases from J, the junction contained 10 bases not matched to a gene. The CDR3 extends over 14 amino acids. Germline V gene sequence: CDR1 MDHEN, CDR2 SYDVKM. The CDR3 coding sequence is TGTGCCAGCACACCCGGGACTAACGACGATACGCAGTATTTT. This sequence encodes CASTPGTNDDTQYF. Full variable domain (rest looked up from reference TRBV28 and TRBJ2-3): DVKVTQSSRYLVKRTGEKVFLECVQDMDHENMFWYRQDPGLGLRLIYFSYDVKMKEKGDIPEGYSVSREKKERFSLILESASTNQTSMYLCASTPGTNDDTQYFGPGTRLTVL.

This chain connects TRBV28 to TRBJ2-3; D may correspond to TRBD1 or TRBD2 (7 bases each). The CDR3 is made up of 17 amino acids. Trimming left V 4 bases short and J 4 bases short, with 21 bases between. Germline CDR1 reads MDHEN; CDR2 reads SYDVKM. The CDR3 DNA is TGTGCCAGCAGTTCCCCCCCGGGGGGAGGGGGCGCAGATACGCAGTATTTT. Protein product: CASSSPPGGGGADTQYF.

This rearrangement joins TRBV18 to TRBJ2-3, with D perhaps assigned TRBD1 or TRBD2 (5 bases each). CDR1 KGHSH and CDR2 LQKENI come from the germline V gene. V was pared by 3 bases and J by 1 base, with 8 bases between. This CDR3 region has 14 residues. Written as DNA, the CDR3 is TGTGCCAGCTCACCCAGGGACGGCACAGATACGCAGTATTTT. Translating gives CASSPRDGTDTQYF.

This clonotype has ten or more counts. The genes are TRBV29-1 and TRBJ2-1; 9 bases are a match to TRBD2. J was trimmed by 8 bases and V by 3 bases; bases with no gene match: 11. This CDR3 has 15 amino acids. Germline CDR1 and CDR2: SQVTM and ANQGSEA. The CDR3 DNA is TGCAGCGTTGATTGGCGGGGGGGCCTTGTGGATGAGCAGTTCTTC. Translating gives CSVDWRGGLVDEQFF.